This TCR beta chain was identified during a study of T cell repertoires in cytomegalovirus infection. The overall study: Both recently identified HLA-C-restricted and well-studied HLA-B-restricted CMV epitopes were used in the study. Public signatures in TCR beta pointed to CMV infection and matching HLA type. Study-level points and caveats: In two of eight donors, the top clonotype was HLA-C-restricted CMV-specific. Adding up the frequency of public TCR beta families identified people who carried CMV plus the relevant HLA.

Remarks on this clonotype: Its antigen is unknown. This likely comes from a read error, as the CDR3 has no conserved phenylalanine or tryptophan at its end.

V shed 7 bases, J shed 0 bases, and the junction held 11 bases outside the gene matches. The germline gives CDR1 LGHNT, CDR2 FRNRAP. The CDR3 spans 17 residues. TCRdb reprocessed the reads via MiXCR and lists one record per CDR3 protein. The repertoire holds 800,000 to 950,000 distinct CDR3 sequences, with 30% to 35% as singletons. J is TRBJ2-1 and V is TRBV12-5, with 8 bases matching TRBD2. Sequencing was performed on cultured CD8+ T cells from PBMCs, taken from culture after CMV antigen stimulation. The source of this sequence is a human donor in good health (CMV status not recorded). Some clones in this sample may be carry-over from other donors' samples. The CDR3 spells CASVSVSGTTSYNEQFY. The CDR3 nucleotides are TGTGCTAGTGTCTCAGTTAGCGGGACTACCTCCTACAATGAGCAGTTCTAC.